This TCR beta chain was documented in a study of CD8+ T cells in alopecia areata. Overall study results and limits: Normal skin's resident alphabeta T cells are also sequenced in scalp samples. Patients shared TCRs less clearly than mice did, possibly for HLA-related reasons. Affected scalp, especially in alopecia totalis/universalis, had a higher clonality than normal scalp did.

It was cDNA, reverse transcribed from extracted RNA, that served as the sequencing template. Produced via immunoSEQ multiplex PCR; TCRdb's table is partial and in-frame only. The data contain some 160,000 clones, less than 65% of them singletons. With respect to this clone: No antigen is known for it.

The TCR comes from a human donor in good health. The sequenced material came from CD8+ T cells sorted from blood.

The CDR3 sequence is CSVVELGARSNTEAFF. DNA for the CDR3: TGCAGCGTTGTAGAGCTTGGGGCCCGGTCGAACACTGAAGCTTTCTTT. The chain uses TRBV29-1 and TRBJ1-1; D possibly corresponds to TRBD1 (5 bases). The CDR3 is 16 residues long. CDR1 and CDR2 from the germline V gene are SQVTM and ANQGSEA. Trimming pared 4 bases from V and 1 base from J, leaving 19 bases between.